This paragraph reports one T cell receptor (beta chain). The entry originates in a study of blood T cell repertoires in COVID-19. Study-level information: Samples taken during acute and convalescent COVID-19 were collected in the United States, Italy and Spain.

Trimming stripped 2 bases from V and 2 bases from J, with 13 bases between. The CDR3 extends over 16 amino acids. CDR1 and CDR2 from the germline V gene are MNHEY and SVGEGT. Per the original data handling: Reference gene primer amplification gave estimated nucleated cell counts. The method was immunoSEQ multiplex PCR; TCRdb's version includes in-frame clones alone and lacks a portion of them. D and trimming come from the DNA, and the V and J calls and clone size come from that table. This table holds 350,000 to 550,000 clones, 87% found once. Participants were aged about 18 to 90 years from about 25 US areas.

The chain combines TRBV6-2 or TRBV6-3 with TRBJ1-5; maybe TRBD1 (5 bases). Sequencing was carried out using PBMCs or T cells enriched from blood (not recorded which). This sequence was found in a woman in her late teens or twenties with acute COVID-19. CDR3 amino acids: CASSYGGGMGNQPQHF. DNA of the CDR3: TGTGCCAGCAGTTACGGGGGAGGTATGGGCAATCAGCCCCAGCATTTT.